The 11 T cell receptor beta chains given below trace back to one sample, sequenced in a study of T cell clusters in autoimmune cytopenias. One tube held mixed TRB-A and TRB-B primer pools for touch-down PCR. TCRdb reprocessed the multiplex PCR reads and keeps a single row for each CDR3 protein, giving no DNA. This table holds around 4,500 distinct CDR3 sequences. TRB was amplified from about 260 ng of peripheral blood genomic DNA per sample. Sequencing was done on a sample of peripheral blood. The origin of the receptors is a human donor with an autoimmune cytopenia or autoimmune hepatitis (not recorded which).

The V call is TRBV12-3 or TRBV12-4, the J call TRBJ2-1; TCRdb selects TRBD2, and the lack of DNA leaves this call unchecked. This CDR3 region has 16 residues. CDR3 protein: CASRGTSGGRTGEQFF.

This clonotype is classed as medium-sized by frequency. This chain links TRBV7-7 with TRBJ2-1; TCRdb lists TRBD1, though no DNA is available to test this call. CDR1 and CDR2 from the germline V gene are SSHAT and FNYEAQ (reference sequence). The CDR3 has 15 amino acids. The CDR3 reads CASSTGTGTYNEQFF.

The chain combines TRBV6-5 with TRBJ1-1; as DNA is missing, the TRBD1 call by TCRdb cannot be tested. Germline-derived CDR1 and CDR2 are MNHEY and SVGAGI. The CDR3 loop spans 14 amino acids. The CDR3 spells CASRPGGGRAEAFF.

The CDR3 loop is CAIRRGQEQYF. The V call is TRBV10-3, the J call TRBJ2-7; with no DNA, the TCRdb D assignment of TRBD1 cannot be verified. The CDR3 extends over 11 amino acids. Germline-derived CDR1 and CDR2 are ENHRY and SYGVKD.

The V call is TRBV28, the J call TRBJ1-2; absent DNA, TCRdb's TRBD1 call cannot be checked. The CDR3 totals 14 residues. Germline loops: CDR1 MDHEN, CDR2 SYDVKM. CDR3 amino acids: CASSLWTGYYGYTF.

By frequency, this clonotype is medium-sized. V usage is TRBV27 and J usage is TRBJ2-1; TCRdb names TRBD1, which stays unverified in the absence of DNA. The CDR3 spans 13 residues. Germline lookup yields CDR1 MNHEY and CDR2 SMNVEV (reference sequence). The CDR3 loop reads CASSFWGGPEQFF.

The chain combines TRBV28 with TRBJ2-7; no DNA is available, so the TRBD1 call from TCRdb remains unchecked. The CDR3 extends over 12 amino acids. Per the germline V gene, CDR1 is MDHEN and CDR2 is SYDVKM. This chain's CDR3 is CATSDRSGEQYF. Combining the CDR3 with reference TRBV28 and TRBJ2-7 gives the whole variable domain DVKVTQSSRYLVKRTGEKVFLECVQDMDHENMFWYRQDPGLGLRLIYFSYDVKMKEKGDIPEGYSVSREKKERFSLILESASTNQTSMYLCATSDRSGEQYFGPGTRLTVT.

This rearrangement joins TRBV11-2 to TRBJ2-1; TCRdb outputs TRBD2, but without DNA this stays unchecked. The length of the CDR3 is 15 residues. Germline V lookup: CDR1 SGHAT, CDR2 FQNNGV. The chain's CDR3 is CASSERGLAGKEQFF.

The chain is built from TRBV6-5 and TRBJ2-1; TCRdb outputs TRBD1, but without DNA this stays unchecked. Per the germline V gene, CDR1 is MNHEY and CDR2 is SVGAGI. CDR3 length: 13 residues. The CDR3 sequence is CAISPVQERGEFF.

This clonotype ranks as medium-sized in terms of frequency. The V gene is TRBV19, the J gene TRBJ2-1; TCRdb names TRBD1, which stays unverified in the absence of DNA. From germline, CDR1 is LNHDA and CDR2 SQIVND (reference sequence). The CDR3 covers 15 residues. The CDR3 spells CASSIELAGDNEQFF.

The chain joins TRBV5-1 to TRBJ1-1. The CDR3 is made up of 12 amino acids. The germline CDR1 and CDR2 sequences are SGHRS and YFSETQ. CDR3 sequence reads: CASSSPNTEAFF.